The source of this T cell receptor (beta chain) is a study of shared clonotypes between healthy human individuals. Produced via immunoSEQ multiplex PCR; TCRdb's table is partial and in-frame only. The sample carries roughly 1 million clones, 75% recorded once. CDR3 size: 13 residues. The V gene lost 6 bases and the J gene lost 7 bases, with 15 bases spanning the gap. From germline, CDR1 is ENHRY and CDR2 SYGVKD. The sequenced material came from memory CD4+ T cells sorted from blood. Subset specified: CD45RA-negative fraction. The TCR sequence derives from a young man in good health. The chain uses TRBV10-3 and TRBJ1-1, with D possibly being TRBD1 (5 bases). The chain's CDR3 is CAISLGTEIEAFF. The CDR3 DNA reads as TGTGCCATCAGCCTGGGGACGGAAATTGAAGCTTTCTTT.